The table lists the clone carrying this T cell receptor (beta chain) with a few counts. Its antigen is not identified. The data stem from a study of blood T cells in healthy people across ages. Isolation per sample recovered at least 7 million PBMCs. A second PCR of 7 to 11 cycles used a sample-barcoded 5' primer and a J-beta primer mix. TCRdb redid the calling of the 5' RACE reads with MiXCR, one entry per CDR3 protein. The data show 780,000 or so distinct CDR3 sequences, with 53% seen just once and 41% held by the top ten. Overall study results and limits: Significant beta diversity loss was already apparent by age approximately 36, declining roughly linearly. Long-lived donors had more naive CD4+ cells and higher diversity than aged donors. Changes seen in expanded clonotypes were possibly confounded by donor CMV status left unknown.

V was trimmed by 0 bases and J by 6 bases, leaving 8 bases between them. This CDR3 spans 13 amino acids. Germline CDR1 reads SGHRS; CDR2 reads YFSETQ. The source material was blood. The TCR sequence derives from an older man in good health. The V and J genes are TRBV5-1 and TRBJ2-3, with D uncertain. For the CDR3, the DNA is TGCGCCAGCAGCTTGGGGATGGAGGATACGCAGTATTTT. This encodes CASSLGMEDTQYF.